Listed below are T cell receptor beta chains from one sample, sequenced in a study of STAT5B mutations in CD4+ large granular lymphocyte leukemia. Clones were sequenced by immunoSEQ multiplex PCR, and TCRdb holds only the in-frame ones, with some missing. Of about 31,000 clones in the sample, over 65% were seen once. The specimen sequenced was CD4+ T cells from blood buffy coats. Receptor source: a human donor in good health. The conserved cysteine and the conserved F or W are not part of the CDR3 here. A row's size may be missing; if present it is once, few, many or a size class.

v_gene	abundance	j_gene	CDR3aa
TRBV6-1	.	TRBJ2-6	ASSTGFPGANVLT
TRBV11-3	few	TRBJ1-6	ASSLGQQRPLH
TRBV29-1	.	TRBJ1-1	SVETGLGNTEAF
TRBV5-4	.	TRBJ1-2	ASSPGQGVT
TRBV21-1	few	TRBJ1-2	ASSKGAGSGYT
TRBV7-2	.	TRBJ2-3	ASSLARAADTQY
TRBV5-4	.	TRBJ2-1	ASSLAIAGGTDEQF
TRBV9	.	TRBJ1-2	ASSVGPGSGYGYT
TRBV6-1	.	TRBJ2-3	ASLSPGGLDTQY
TRBV10-3	.	TRBJ2-1	AISNREVSYNEQF
TRBV19	few	TRBJ2-2	ASNSLAGSGELF
TRBV5-1	.	TRBJ2-7	ASSSNGGGEQY
TRBV7-2	.	TRBJ2-7	ASSNSGGTSYEQY
TRBV9	.	TRBJ2-6	ASSPRGDSGANVLT
TRBV10-3	.	TRBJ1-1	AISEQTNTEAF
TRBV7-8	.	TRBJ2-1	ASSLALGVYLHNEQF
TRBV7-8	.	TRBJ2-3	ASSSGQVKTDTQY
TRBV7-9	.	TRBJ2-5	ASSLESETQY
TRBV6-1	few	TRBJ2-1	ASSRTGGHEQF
TRBV7-2	.	TRBJ1-2	ASSPPGYGYT
TRBV7-9	.	TRBJ2-5	ASSPRETQY
TRBV4-2	.	TRBJ2-2	ASSQVGAGDTGELF
TRBV6-6	.	TRBJ1-5	ASSRTGAQPQH
TRBV5-6	.	TRBJ2-7	ASSLTRYEQY
TRBV11-2	once	TRBJ1-2	ASSPDLFEGRLNT
TRBV19	.	TRBJ2-7	ASSPGQHYEQY
TRBV11-2	.	TRBJ2-1	ASSPTRGLNEQF
TRBV5-1	.	TRBJ1-2	ASSNFTGGGYT
TRBV19	.	TRBJ2-5	ASSIAGRETQY
TRBV7-8	.	TRBJ2-3	ASGSGSTDTQY
TRBV6-6	.	TRBJ2-7	ASRDPAGTGTYEQY
TRBV5-1	.	TRBJ2-5	ASSPSGTQETQY
TRBV12-5	few	TRBJ2-2	ASGLRAANTGELF
TRBV18	.	TRBJ1-1	ASFLQGNRFMNTEAF
TRBV27	.	TRBJ2-3	ASRGRSVDTQY
TRBV13	.	TRBJ1-2	ASSYRDYT
TRBV11-1	once	TRBJ1-5	ASSRDRNQPQH
TRBV5-8	.	TRBJ1-2	ASSPFIYWGVDYGYT
TRBV5-4	.	TRBJ2-1	ASSRRAKTYNEQF
TRBV6-6	.	TRBJ2-5	ASLKQGTGGRETQY
TRBV27	.	TRBJ2-1	ASSLSLVGRDEQF
TRBV7-8	.	TRBJ2-5	ASSLRVVQETQY
TRBV19	few	TRBJ1-5	ASSHQGNQPQH
TRBV23-1	once	TRBJ2-7	ASSPQGADEQY
TRBV28	.	TRBJ1-2	ALGGAYGYT
TRBV5-1	.	TRBJ1-1	ASRDRRENTEAF
TRBV5-4	.	TRBJ2-2	ASSSILGGFGELF
TRBV2	.	TRBJ1-4	ASSGQGATNEKLF
TRBV5-1	.	TRBJ2-3	ASSSLTGRADTQY
TRBV5-6	few	TRBJ1-1	ASSITGVFADRAF
TRBV6-5	.	TRBJ2-7	ASSNSGDAYEQY
TRBV6-6	.	TRBJ1-2	ASSYGGTGGSYGYT
TRBV5-4	once	TRBJ2-3	ASSRSGGPTGIAQY
TRBV18	.	TRBJ1-2	ASSEQKNYGYT